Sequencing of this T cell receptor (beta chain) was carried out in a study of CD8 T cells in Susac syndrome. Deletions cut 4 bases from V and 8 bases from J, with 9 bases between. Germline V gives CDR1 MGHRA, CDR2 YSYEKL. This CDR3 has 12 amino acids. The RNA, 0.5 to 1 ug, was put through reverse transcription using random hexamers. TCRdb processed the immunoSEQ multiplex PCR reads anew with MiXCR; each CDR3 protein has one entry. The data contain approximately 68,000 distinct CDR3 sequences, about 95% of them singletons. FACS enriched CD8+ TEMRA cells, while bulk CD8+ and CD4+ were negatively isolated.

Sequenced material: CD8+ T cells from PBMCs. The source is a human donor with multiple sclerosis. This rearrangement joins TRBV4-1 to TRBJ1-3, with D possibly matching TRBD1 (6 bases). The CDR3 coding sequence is TGCGCCAGCAGCCCCCCAGGGGACACCATATATTTT. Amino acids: CASSPPGDTIYF.